One T cell receptor (beta chain) is described in this entry. Next came a second PCR, run for 7 to 11 cycles, which used a sample-barcoded 5' primer along with a J-beta primer mix. Each CDR3 protein is one row after TCRdb ran MiXCR on the 5' RACE reads. The sample carries 1.5 million to 2 million distinct CDR3 sequences, under 30% recorded once. No fewer than 6 micrograms of total RNA were isolated from every sample. The sample comes from a study of blood T cells in healthy people across ages. CDR3 length: 15 residues. V shed 3 bases and J shed 2 bases, with 11 bases lying between them. The sequencing sample was made of blood. The sequence derives from a woman under 40 in good health. This sequence joins TRBV12-3 or TRBV12-4 and TRBJ1-3; D possibly corresponds to TRBD1 (6 bases). The DNA for the CDR3 is TGTGCCAGCAGTTTCTCGGGGGCAGCTGGAAACACCATATATTTT. It encodes CASSFSGAAGNTIYF.